The 15 T cell receptor beta chains below all came from one sample that was sequenced in a study of regulatory T cells in long-lasting Graves disease. CDR3 regions were amplified by Arm-PCR using iRepertoire HTBI primers to build TCR beta libraries. TCRdb analysed the multiplex PCR reads with MiXCR anew, one entry per CDR3 protein. The table includes approximately 400,000 distinct CDR3 sequences, 20% to 25% detected once. Time point indicated: persistent/refractory GD, antithyroid drugs over 5 years with positive TRAb. Construction of the TCR library relied on RNA isolated from PBMCs. The sample was peripheral blood mononuclear cells (PBMCs), taken when the disease was refractory, from a patient treated with antithyroid drugs. The receptor source for this set is a woman aged 40-49 years with Graves disease.

CDR3 in DNA: TGTGCCAGCAGTGAGCTAGCGGGAGAGCAGTTCTTC. It codes for CASSELAGEQFF. The chain carries TRBV6-2 or TRBV6-3 and TRBJ2-1; 9 positions agree with TRBD2. V shed 5 bases and J 10 bases; nucleotides not matched to a gene: 3. CDR1 and CDR2 from the germline V gene are MNHEY and SVGEGT. The CDR3 is 12 amino acids.

The chain has TRBV15 and TRBJ2-5; TRBD2 agrees at 9 bases. The CDR3 is 17 residues long. J was trimmed by 1 base and V by 0 bases; bases with no gene match: 6. Germline lookup yields CDR1 LNHNV and CDR2 YYDKDF (reference sequence). This CDR3 reads CATSRDLASGTQETQYF. The CDR3 DNA sequence: TGTGCCACCAGCAGAGATTTGGCTAGCGGGACCCAAGAGACCCAGTACTTC.

The sample holds many counts of this clonotype. The rearrangement links TRBV11-2 to TRBJ2-5; D remains unclear. The CDR3 consists of 13 residues. Trimming took 3 bases from V and 5 from J, leaving 10 bases between them. CDR1 is SGHAT, CDR2 FQNNGV, per germline. CDR3 in DNA: TGTGCCAGCAGCTTCGGCTTCGAGGAGACCCAGTACTTC. Translating it yields CASSFGFEETQYF.

This clonotype was found many times. This chain uses TRBV28 with TRBJ2-7, with D perhaps assigned TRBD1 or TRBD2 (5 bases each). This CDR3 contains 13 residues. Germline V gene data show CDR1 as MDHEN and CDR2 as SYDVKM. V was shortened by 6 bases and J by 2 bases, with 11 bases between the two germline ends. The CDR3 is CASRMGRPYEQYF. The CDR3 DNA is TGTGCCAGCAGGATGGGACGGCCCTACGAGCAGTACTTC.

This chain uses TRBV3-1 with TRBJ2-7; D is unclear. The CDR3 covers 14 residues. Germline loops: CDR1 LGHDT, CDR2 YNNKEL (reference sequence). The ends were cut back, 4 bases at V and 5 bases at J, with 15 bases in the middle. Here the CDR3 reads CASSPPARFHEQYF. CDR3 sequence (DNA): TGTGCCAGCAGCCCTCCCGCGAGGTTCCACGAGCAGTACTTC.

This rearrangement joins TRBV20-1 to TRBJ1-5; 7 nucleotides line up with TRBD1. With 6 bases clipped from V and 4 bases from J, the junction kept 9 bases outside the gene matches. This CDR3 region has 14 residues. CDR1 is DFQATT and CDR2 is SNEGSKA in the germline V gene (reference sequence). CDR3 sequence: CSAKGQVGNQPQHF. DNA for the CDR3: TGCAGTGCCAAAGGACAGGTTGGTAATCAGCCCCAGCATTTT.

This clonotype was seen more than once but under ten times. The chain couples TRBV5-1 to TRBJ2-7; D assignment may be TRBD1 or TRBD2 (5 bases each). Trimming pared 1 base from V and 6 bases from J, leaving 20 bases between. Looked up from germline, CDR1 is SGHRS and CDR2 is YFSETQ. The CDR3 contains 16 residues. The CDR3 coding sequence is TGCGCCAGCAGCTTGTACTTGGGGGATATGCGGGCCGAGCAGTACTTC. This encodes CASSLYLGDMRAEQYF.

This chain links TRBV7-2 with TRBJ1-1; TRBD1 aligns across 9 bases. With 0 bases clipped from V and 11 bases from J, the junction kept 4 bases outside the gene matches. The CDR3 contains 13 residues. Germline CDR1 SGHTA, CDR2 FQGNSA. CDR3 sequence: CASSLAGTGYAFF. The CDR3, as DNA: TGTGCCAGCAGCTTAGCCGGGACAGGGTACGCTTTCTTT.

The table lists this clonotype with a few counts. The chain employs TRBV6-2 or TRBV6-3 and TRBJ1-5; unclear D gene. CDR1 is MNHEY and CDR2 is SVGEGT in the germline V gene. This CDR3 comprises 12 residues. V lost 5 bases to trimming and J lost 7 bases, with 9 bases between them. The CDR3 sequence: CASSEWAQPQHF. Written as DNA, the CDR3 is TGTGCCAGCAGTGAATGGGCCCAGCCCCAGCATTTT.

At least ten counts were recorded for this clonotype. The rearrangement uses TRBV12-5 and TRBJ1-2, with TRBD1 matching 8 bases. Germline trimming cut 3 bases from V and 5 bases from J; bases unmatched to any gene: 8. Germline lookup yields CDR1 LGHNT and CDR2 FRNRAP. This CDR3 region has 15 residues. The CDR3 DNA reads TGTGCTAGTGGTTTCTGGGACAGGACCCATTATGGCTACACCTTC. Translated: CASGFWDRTHYGYTF.

A note on this clonotype: One junction end does not reproduce the germline sequence, and a read error may be involved. The rearrangement uses TRBV29-1 and TRBJ2-7; D perhaps matches TRBD1 (6 bases). The CDR3 consists of 13 residues. Germline assignment: CDR1 SQVTM and CDR2 ANQGSEA. CDR3 DNA sequence: TGCAGCGTTGAGAATGGGCCCCGGGACAACGAACACTTC. Its protein is CSVENGPRDNEHF.

This chain uses TRBV4-1 with TRBJ2-7; D is unclear. The CDR3 consists of 14 residues. Germline loops: CDR1 MGHRA, CDR2 YSYEKL. The ends were cut back, 0 bases at V and 5 bases at J, with 11 bases in the middle. CDR3 sequence (DNA): TGCGCCAGCAGCCAAGAAATACGCTCGCACGAGCAGTACTTC. This codes for CASSQEIRSHEQYF.

There are many counts of this clonotype. The CDR3 region is CASSEAGNTEAFF. Here the CDR3 DNA reads TGTGCCAGCAGTGAAGCGGGGAACACTGAAGCTTTCTTT. This chain joins TRBV6-1 and TRBJ1-1; D is undetermined. The V and J ends lost 0 bases and 1 base respectively, with 3 bases between them. Germline-derived CDR1 and CDR2 are MNHNS and SASEGT. CDR3 length equals 13 residues.

This clonotype was seen a few times. The DNA for the CDR3 is TGCGCCAGCAGCTTGAGTAGCGGGAGGGACAATGAGCAGTTCTTC. Protein sequence: CASSLSSGRDNEQFF. The chain joins TRBV5-1 to TRBJ2-1, with 11 nucleotides matching TRBD2. Germline CDR1 is SGHRS and CDR2 is YFSETQ. J was trimmed by 5 bases and V by 1 base; bases with no gene match: 2. CDR3 length: 15 residues.

Of note for this clonotype: A read error is possible here, since a much larger clone lies one base away. The chain employs TRBV6-9 and TRBJ1-1; the D gene is possibly TRBD1 (6 bases). V was pared by 4 bases and J by 10 bases, with 16 bases between. The CDR3 loop spans 13 amino acids. CDR1 is MNHGY and CDR2 is SVAAGI in the germline V gene. CDR3 nucleotide sequence: TGTGCCAGCAGTTTGAGGGGGTGGCCGGGAGCTTTCTTT. Translated: CASSLRGWPGAFF.